The 25 T cell receptor beta chains in this list originate from one sample, sequenced in a study of T-cell memory formation after mild COVID-19. TCRdb reprocessed the 5' RACE reads via MiXCR and lists one record per CDR3 protein. The repertoire holds a few hundred thousand distinct CDR3 sequences, with around a quarter as singletons. Sequencing was carried out using PBMCs or a T cell subset sorted from them (not recorded which). The origin of the receptors is an adult woman who had mild COVID-19 (a few samples of this study predate the infection). Cell type and time point are not known.

J is TRBJ1-2 and V is TRBV30; D perhaps matches TRBD1 (5 bases). The CDR3 totals 11 residues. The germline gives CDR1 GTSNPN, CDR2 SVGIG (reference sequence). V was cut by 7 bases and J by 8 bases, with 14 bases left in between. The CDR3 sequence: CASPGAGGYTF. The CDR3 nucleotides are TGTGCCTCCCCCGGGGCGGGGGGCTACACCTTC.

This clonotype was found a few times. The chain employs TRBV29-1 and TRBJ2-1; D perhaps matches TRBD1 (5 bases). The CDR3 runs 15 residues. Trimming pared 0 bases from V and 4 bases from J, leaving 13 bases between. Germline values: CDR1 SQVTM, CDR2 ANQGSEA. In DNA, the CDR3 is TGCAGCGTTGAAGAAAGCAGGGCGAAATACAATGAGCAGTTCTTC. Translated: CSVEESRAKYNEQFF.

The chain carries TRBV12-3 or TRBV12-4 and TRBJ1-2, with 8 bases aligning to TRBD1. CDR3 length: 14 amino acids. V shed 7 bases and J 9 bases; nucleotides not matched to a gene: 13. DNA of the CDR3: TGTGCCAGCACCTCTTACATGGCAGGGGGCCGCTACACCTTC. It codes for CASTSYMAGGRYTF.

This clonotype was detected a few times. J is TRBJ2-1 and V is TRBV12-3 or TRBV12-4; perhaps TRBD1 as D (6 bases). The CDR3 has 17 residues. Trimming removed 2 bases at V and 7 bases at J, with 21 bases between. The CDR3 DNA reads TGTGCCAGCAGTTTAAGCCCCCCCGGACAGTCCGGGAATGAGCAGTTCTTC. This gives the protein CASSLSPPGQSGNEQFF.

Here the CDR3 DNA reads TGTGCCAGCCTGACTAGCGGTCACGTCCATGAGCAGTTCTTC. Its protein product is CASLTSGHVHEQFF. The rearrangement joins TRBV7-9 to TRBJ2-1; the match to TRBD2 covers 9 bases. Germline CDR1 SEHNR, CDR2 FQNEAQ (reference sequence). This CDR3 is built from 14 residues. With 8 bases clipped from V and 8 bases from J, the junction kept 10 bases outside the gene matches.

This clonotype turned up a few times. This chain joins TRBV24-1 and TRBJ2-5; perhaps TRBD2 as D (6 bases). The CDR3 sequence is 12 residues long. V was clipped by 7 bases and J by 4 bases, with 9 bases between them. The V gene's germline CDR1 is KGHDR and CDR2 SFDVKD. CDR3 loop: CATSGGPETQYF. The CDR3 coding sequence is TGTGCCACCAGCGGGGGACCAGAGACCCAGTACTTC.

The gene calls are TRBV29-1 and TRBJ2-7; tentatively, D is TRBD2 (6 bases). The CDR3 spans 13 residues. The V gene's germline CDR1 is SQVTM and CDR2 ANQGSEA. Trimming removed 7 bases from V and 3 bases from J, with 16 bases in between. The chain's CDR3 is CSARGGDRYEQYF. The CDR3 coding sequence is TGCAGCGCCCGGGGCGGGGATCGCTACGAGCAGTACTTC.

In this sample, this clonotype turned up a few times. This chain connects TRBV18 to TRBJ2-1; D is ambiguous. This CDR3 has 16 residues. The germline V gene encodes CDR1 KGHSH and CDR2 LQKENI. V lost 1 base and J 8 bases, leaving 18 bases between the germline ends. CDR3 sequence: CASSPQWGSVYDEQFF. The CDR3 DNA reads as TGTGCCAGCTCACCACAATGGGGTAGTGTGTACGATGAGCAGTTCTTC.

In its sample, this clonotype was seen many times. This sequence joins TRBV23-1 and TRBJ2-5; 7 bases match TRBD1. TRBV23-1 is identified as an open reading frame with a role that is uncertain. Trimming removed 4 bases from V and 1 base from J; junction bases left unmatched: 0. CDR3 length: 13 amino acids. For the CDR3, the DNA is TGCGCCAGCAGTCGGACAGGCCAAGAGACCCAGTACTTC. It yields the protein CASSRTGQETQYF.

This clonotype was picked up a small number of times. V is TRBV7-2 and J is TRBJ2-3; D call uncertain. Trimming cost V 3 bases and J 6 bases, with 16 bases left between them. CDR1 SGHTA and CDR2 FQGNSA come from the germline V gene. There are 15 residues in the CDR3. CDR3 coding DNA: TGTGCCAGCAGCTTTGACGGTGGGGAACGGGATACGCAGTATTTT. Its translation is CASSFDGGERDTQYF.

This chain connects TRBV5-1 to TRBJ2-5; weak D call: TRBD2 (7 bases). Germline V CDR1 and CDR2: SGHRS, YFSETQ. The CDR3 spans 16 residues. V lost 0 bases to trimming and J lost 5 bases, with 17 bases between them. The CDR3 protein is CASSLALTGGKETQYF. DNA for the CDR3: TGCGCCAGCAGCTTGGCCCTTACGGGGGGCAAGGAGACCCAGTACTTC.

This clonotype appeared once. DNA of the CDR3: TGTGCCAGCAGCCAAGACAATGGCTACACCTTC. The encoded protein is CASSQDNGYTF. The rearrangement uses TRBV4-2 and TRBJ1-2; no clear D. The CDR3 runs to 11 residues. CDR1 is LGHNA, CDR2 YNFKEQ, per germline. The V and J ends lost 0 bases and 6 bases respectively, with 2 bases between them.

The chain uses TRBV11-3 and TRBJ2-3; D may match TRBD1 or TRBD2 (5 bases each). V lost 5 bases, J lost 5 bases, and 23 bases lay in between. Germline V CDR1 and CDR2: SGHNT, YENEEA. The CDR3 length is 17 residues. CDR3 loop: CASSQPPGPYEVDTQYF. CDR3 DNA sequence: TGTGCCAGCAGCCAACCGCCGGGACCCTACGAGGTAGATACGCAGTATTTT.

The rearrangement joins TRBV10-3 to TRBJ1-2, with a tentative D call TRBD1 (6 bases). Trimming left V 3 bases short and J 4 bases short, with 15 bases between. Germline-derived CDR1 and CDR2 are ENHRY and SYGVKD. CDR3 size: 15 residues. CDR3 in DNA: TGTGCCATCAGTGATGCGGACAGTAATAGCTATGGCTACACCTTC. Translating it yields CAISDADSNSYGYTF.

This clonotype has just one count. One end of the junction does not line up with germline, which may come from a read error. The chain has TRBV7-9 and TRBJ2-1, with TRBD1 identical over 7 bases. The length of the CDR3 is 14 residues. Germline V gives CDR1 SEHNR, CDR2 FQNEAQ (reference sequence). The CDR3 DNA follows: TGTGCCAGCAGATTCGGGACAGACTACAATCAGCAGTTCTTC. Translation gives CASRFGTDYNQQFF.

This chain uses TRBV15 with TRBJ1-1; possible D gene TRBD1, 5 bases. Germline V gene data show CDR1 as LNHNV and CDR2 as YYDKDF (reference sequence). V was pared by 1 base and J by 2 bases, with 11 bases between. The CDR3 contains 15 residues. The CDR3 DNA follows: TGTGCCACCAGCAGAGTGGCAGGGCCAAACACTGAAGCTTTCTTT. Translated, it gives CATSRVAGPNTEAFF.

This clonotype has ten or more counts. The CDR3 nucleotides read TGCGCCAGCAGCCTGGGTTATCAGGGCTCCTACGAGCAGTACTTC. It is translated as CASSLGYQGSYEQYF. The rearrangement uses TRBV4-3 and TRBJ2-7, with D possibly TRBD1 on 5 matching bases. This CDR3 is 15 amino acids long. Germline V CDR1 and CDR2: LGHNA, YSLEER. V lost 4 bases to trimming and J lost 0 bases, with 13 bases between them.

The chain joins TRBV5-1 to TRBJ2-5, with unresolved D. Germline-derived CDR1 and CDR2 are SGHRS and YFSETQ. The ends were cut back, 4 bases at V and 3 bases at J, with 16 bases in the middle. CDR3 length equals 15 residues. The CDR3 is CASSHGPINEETQYF. CDR3 sequence (DNA): TGCGCCAGCAGCCACGGACCTATCAACGAAGAGACCCAGTACTTC.

This clonotype was counted a few times. The chain combines TRBV5-5 with TRBJ1-1; 7 nucleotides agree with TRBD1. V lost 0 bases and J lost 4; bases outside the gene matches: 3. Germline values: CDR1 SGHKS, CDR2 YYEKEE (reference sequence). The CDR3 contains 14 residues. CDR3 in DNA: TGTGCCAGCAGCTTGGCCCCAGGGGGCACTGAAGCTTTCTTT. The encoded protein is CASSLAPGGTEAFF.

This clonotype appeared a few times. The V call is TRBV6-5, the J call TRBJ2-1, with 15 nucleotides matching TRBD2. CDR3 length: 15 amino acids. With 5 bases clipped from V and 8 bases from J, the junction kept 4 bases outside the gene matches. CDR1 is MNHEY, CDR2 SVGAGI, per germline. The CDR3 DNA reads as TGTGCCAGCAGTGGACTAGCGGGAGGGTTCCATGAGCAGTTCTTC. This sequence encodes CASSGLAGGFHEQFF.

This clonotype came up a few times. The chain carries TRBV7-7 and TRBJ2-5; D gene unclear. The V gene lost 5 bases and the J gene lost 5 bases, with 12 bases spanning the gap. The CDR3 runs to 13 residues. From germline, CDR1 is SSHAT and CDR2 FNYEAQ (reference sequence). CDR3 loop: CASSRQTWETQYF. The DNA for the CDR3 is TGTGCCAGCAGCCGTCAGACATGGGAGACCCAGTACTTC.

This clonotype has a handful of counts. V and J are TRBV5-1 and TRBJ2-5; D is perhaps TRBD1 (5 bases). Per the germline V gene, CDR1 is SGHRS and CDR2 is YFSETQ. Deletions cut 2 bases from V and 14 bases from J, with 19 bases between. The CDR3 spans 13 residues. CDR3 protein: CASSLSQGAVSYF. In nucleotides, the CDR3 is TGCGCCAGCAGCTTATCGCAGGGCGCGGTATCTTACTTC.

CDR3 DNA sequence: TGCGCCAGCAGCCCTAAGTACGGAGAGACCGGGGAGCTGTTTTTT. It is translated as CASSPKYGETGELFF. The rearrangement links TRBV4-3 to TRBJ2-2; no definite D call. The V and J ends lost 4 bases and 5 bases respectively, with 14 bases between them. The CDR3 is made up of 15 amino acids. Germline V lookup: CDR1 LGHNA, CDR2 YSLEER.

This clonotype occurred a few times. The chain joins TRBV4-3 to TRBJ2-1; 10 bases align to TRBD2. Per the germline V gene, CDR1 is LGHNA and CDR2 is YSLEER. The CDR3 runs to 18 residues. The ends lost 3 bases at V and 3 bases at J; junction bases unmatched: 11. Here the CDR3 DNA reads TGCGCCAGCAGCCAGGCCCGGACTAGCGGAGGCCTCTACAATGAGCAGTTCTTC. Translated: CASSQARTSGGLYNEQFF.

In the case of this clonotype: The junction shows a germline mismatch at one end, possibly a read error. The rearrangement joins TRBV7-7 to TRBJ2-5; D may match TRBD1 or TRBD2 (5 bases each). The germline CDR1 and CDR2 sequences are SSHAT and FNYEAQ (reference sequence). The CDR3 contains 14 residues. The CDR3 nucleotides are TGTGCGAGCAGCAGAGAGGGGAGTCAAGAGACCCAGTACTTC. Translating it yields CASSREGSQETQYF.